This TCR beta chain was found in a study of CD8 T cells in ankylosing spondylitis. TCRdb reprocessed the 5' RACE reads with MiXCR, giving one entry per CDR3 protein. Of a few hundred thousand distinct CDR3 sequences in the sample, roughly 6.6% are singletons; the top ten hold 13% to 15%. This clonotype appeared many times. No antigen is known for it. General study results and limits: Characteristic, it appeared, of ankylosing spondylitis blood was a TCR beta motif of several highly homologous variants.

Trimming removed 1 base from V and 6 bases from J, with 4 bases in between. This CDR3 comprises 12 residues. Sequenced input: blood, either unsorted or a sorted T cell fraction (not recorded which). The sequence came from a male donor with ankylosing spondylitis. J is TRBJ2-1 and V is TRBV12-3 or TRBV12-4; D remains ambiguous. CDR3 loop: CASSLGTNEQFF. Here the CDR3 DNA reads TGTGCCAGCAGTTTAGGAACCAATGAGCAGTTCTTC.